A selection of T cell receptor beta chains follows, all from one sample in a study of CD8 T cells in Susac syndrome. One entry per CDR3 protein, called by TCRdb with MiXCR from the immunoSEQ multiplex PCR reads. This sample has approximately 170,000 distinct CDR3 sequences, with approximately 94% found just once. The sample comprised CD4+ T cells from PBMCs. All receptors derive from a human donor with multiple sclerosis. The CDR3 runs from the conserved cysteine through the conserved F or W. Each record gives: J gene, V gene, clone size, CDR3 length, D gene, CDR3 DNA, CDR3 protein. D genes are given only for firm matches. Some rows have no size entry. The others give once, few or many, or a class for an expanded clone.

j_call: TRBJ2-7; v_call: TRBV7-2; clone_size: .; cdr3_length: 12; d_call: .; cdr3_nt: TGTGCCAGCAGCTCCACCCTGGTCGAGCAGTACTTC; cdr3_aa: CASSSTLVEQYF
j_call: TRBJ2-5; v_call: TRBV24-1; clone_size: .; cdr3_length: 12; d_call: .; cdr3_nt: TGTGCCACCAGTGATTACGAAGAGACCCAGTACTTC; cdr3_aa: CATSDYEETQYF
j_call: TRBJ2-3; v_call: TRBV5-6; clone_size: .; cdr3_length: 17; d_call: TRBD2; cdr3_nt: TGTGCCAGCAGCACCTTAGGGACTAGCGGTGGCACAGATACGCAGTATTTT; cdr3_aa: CASSTLGTSGGTDTQYF
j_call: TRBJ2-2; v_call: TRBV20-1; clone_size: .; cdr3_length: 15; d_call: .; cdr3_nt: TGCAGTGCTAGAGCTGTCGGGAGCGGCACCGGGGAGCTGTTTTTT; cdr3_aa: CSARAVGSGTGELFF
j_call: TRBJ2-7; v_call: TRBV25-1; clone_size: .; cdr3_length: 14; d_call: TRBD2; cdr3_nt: TGTGCCAGCAGAGGGGCGGGAGGGCCCCACGAGCAGTACTTC; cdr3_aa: CASRGAGGPHEQYF
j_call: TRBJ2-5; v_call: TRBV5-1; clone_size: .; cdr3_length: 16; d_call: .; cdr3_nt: TGCGCCAGCAGCTTTGGGACCTTACGCCGGGGAGAGACCCAGTACTTC; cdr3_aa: CASSFGTLRRGETQYF
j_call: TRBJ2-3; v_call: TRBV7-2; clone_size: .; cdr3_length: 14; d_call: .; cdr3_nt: TGTGCCAGCAGCTTACGAGAGCGAACAGATACGCAGTATTTT; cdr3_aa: CASSLRERTDTQYF
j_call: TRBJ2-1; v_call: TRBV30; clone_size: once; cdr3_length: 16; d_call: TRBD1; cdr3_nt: TGTGCCTGGAGTCCCGGGACAGGGGAAACTTACAATGAGCAGTTCTTC; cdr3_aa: CAWSPGTGETYNEQFF
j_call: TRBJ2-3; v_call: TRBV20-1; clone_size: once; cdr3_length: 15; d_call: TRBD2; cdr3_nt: TGCAGTGCTAGAAGCACTAGCGCCTGGCCAGATACGCAGTATTTT; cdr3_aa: CSARSTSAWPDTQYF
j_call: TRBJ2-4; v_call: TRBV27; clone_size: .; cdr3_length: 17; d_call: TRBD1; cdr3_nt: TGTGCCAGCAGTGGGGCCCGGGACAGTTTAGCCAAAAACATTCAGTACTTC; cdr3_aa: CASSGARDSLAKNIQYF
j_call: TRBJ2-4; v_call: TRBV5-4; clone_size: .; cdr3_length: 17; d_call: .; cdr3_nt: TGTGCCAGCGTTTCCCTGGGCAGGGGCGCGGGGCGGAACATTCAGTACTTC; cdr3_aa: CASVSLGRGAGRNIQYF
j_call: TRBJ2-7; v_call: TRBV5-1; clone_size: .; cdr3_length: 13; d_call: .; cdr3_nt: TGCGCCAGCAGCTTGGTAGGGAGCGTCGAGCAGTACTTC; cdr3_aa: CASSLVGSVEQYF
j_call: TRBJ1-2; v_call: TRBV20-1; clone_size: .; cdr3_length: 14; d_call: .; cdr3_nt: TGCAGTGCTAGGAACAGGGACGGAAACTATGGCTACACCTTC; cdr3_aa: CSARNRDGNYGYTF
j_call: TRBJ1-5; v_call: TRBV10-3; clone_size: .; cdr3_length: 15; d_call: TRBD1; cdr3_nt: TGTGCCATCAGTGAGTGGACAGGTCTGAATCAGCCCCAGCATTTT; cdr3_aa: CAISEWTGLNQPQHF
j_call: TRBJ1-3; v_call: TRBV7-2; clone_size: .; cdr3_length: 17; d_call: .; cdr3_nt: TGTGCCAGCAGCTTTACCGGGACACCTTTCTCTGGAAACACCATATATTTT; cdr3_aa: CASSFTGTPFSGNTIYF
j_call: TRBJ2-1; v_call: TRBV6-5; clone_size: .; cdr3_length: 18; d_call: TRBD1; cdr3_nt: TGTGCCAGCAGTTACGATATGTTAGGAAGGGGGCCTGGTAATGAGCAGTTCTTC; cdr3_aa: CASSYDMLGRGPGNEQFF
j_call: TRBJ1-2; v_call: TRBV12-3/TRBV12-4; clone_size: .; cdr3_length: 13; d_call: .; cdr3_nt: TGTGCCAGCAGCCCTACATCGAACTATGGCTACACCTTC; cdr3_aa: CASSPTSNYGYTF
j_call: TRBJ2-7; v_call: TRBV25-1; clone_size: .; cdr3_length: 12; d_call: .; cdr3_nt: TGTGCCAGCAGTGACAGTCCTAGCGAGCAGTACTTC; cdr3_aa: CASSDSPSEQYF
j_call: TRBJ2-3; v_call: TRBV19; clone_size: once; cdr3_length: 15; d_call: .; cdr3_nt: TGTGCCAGTAGTGGAACGGAGTATGGCGCAGATACGCAGTATTTT; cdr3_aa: CASSGTEYGADTQYF
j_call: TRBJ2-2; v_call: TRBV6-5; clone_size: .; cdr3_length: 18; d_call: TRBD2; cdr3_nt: TGTGCCAGCAGTTATGGACTAGCGGGAGGAGGATTTACCGGGGAGCTGTTTTTT; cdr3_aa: CASSYGLAGGGFTGELFF
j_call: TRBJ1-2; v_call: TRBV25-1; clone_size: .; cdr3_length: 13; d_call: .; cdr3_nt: TGTGCCAGCAGTGAGGGGACACGGTATGGCTACACCTTC; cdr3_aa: CASSEGTRYGYTF
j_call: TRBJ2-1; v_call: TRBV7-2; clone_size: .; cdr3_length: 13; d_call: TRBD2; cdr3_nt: TGTGCCAGCAGCTCGGGACTAGCAAATGAGCAGTTCTTC; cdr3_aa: CASSSGLANEQFF
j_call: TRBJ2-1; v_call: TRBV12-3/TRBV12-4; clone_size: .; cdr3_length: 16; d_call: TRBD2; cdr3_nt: TGTGCCAGCAGTTTCAGGCAGATGAGCGGGGCGAATGAGCAGTTCTTC; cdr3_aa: CASSFRQMSGANEQFF
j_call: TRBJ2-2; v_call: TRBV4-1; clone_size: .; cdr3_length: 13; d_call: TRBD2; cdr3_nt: TGCGCCAGCTACAGCGGGAGCACCGGGGAGCTGTTTTTT; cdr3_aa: CASYSGSTGELFF
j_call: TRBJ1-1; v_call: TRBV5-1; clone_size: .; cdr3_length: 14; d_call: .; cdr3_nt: TGCGCCAGCAGCTTGGACGGGGGAAGGACTGAAGCTTTCTTT; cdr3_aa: CASSLDGGRTEAFF
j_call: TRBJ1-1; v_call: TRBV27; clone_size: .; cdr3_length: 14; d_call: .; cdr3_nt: TGTGCCAGCAGTTTGTGGGTCGACCACACTGAAGCTTTCTTT; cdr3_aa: CASSLWVDHTEAFF
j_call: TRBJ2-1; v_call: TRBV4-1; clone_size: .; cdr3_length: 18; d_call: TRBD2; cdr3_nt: TGCGCCAGCAGCCAATTCGGACTAGCGGGAGGGCCTATAGATGAGCAGTTCTTC; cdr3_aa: CASSQFGLAGGPIDEQFF
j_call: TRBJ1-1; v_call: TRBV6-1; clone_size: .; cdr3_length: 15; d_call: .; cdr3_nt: TGTGCCAGCAGTGATGGGGGGGCTGGGAACACTGAAGCTTTCTTT; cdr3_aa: CASSDGGAGNTEAFF
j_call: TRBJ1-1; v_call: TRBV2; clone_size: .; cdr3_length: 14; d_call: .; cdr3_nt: TGTGCCAGCAGTGACGCAGGGAGGAGCACTGAAGCTTTCTTT; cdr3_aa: CASSDAGRSTEAFF
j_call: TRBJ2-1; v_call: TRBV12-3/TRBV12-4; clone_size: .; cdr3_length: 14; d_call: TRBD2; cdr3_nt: TGTGCCAGCAGTGAACAGCGGGAGTTGAGAGAGCAGTTCTTC; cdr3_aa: CASSEQRELREQFF
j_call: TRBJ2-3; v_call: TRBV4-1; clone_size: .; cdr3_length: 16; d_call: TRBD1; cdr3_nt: TGCGCCAGCAGCCAGGAGGACAGGGGGCCACGAGATACGCAGTATTTT; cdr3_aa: CASSQEDRGPRDTQYF
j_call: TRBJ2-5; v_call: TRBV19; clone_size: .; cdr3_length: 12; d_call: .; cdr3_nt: TGTGCCAGTATGTTTTCCAAGGAGACCCAGTACTTC; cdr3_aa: CASMFSKETQYF
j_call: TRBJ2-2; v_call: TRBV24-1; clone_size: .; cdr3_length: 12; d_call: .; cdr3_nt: TGTGCCACCGGGACACCCCCCGGGGAGCTGTTTTTT; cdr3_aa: CATGTPPGELFF
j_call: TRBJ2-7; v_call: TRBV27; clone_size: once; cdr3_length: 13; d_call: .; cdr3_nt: TGTGCCAGCAGACAATTTCTTCCCTACGAGCAGTACTTC; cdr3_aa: CASRQFLPYEQYF
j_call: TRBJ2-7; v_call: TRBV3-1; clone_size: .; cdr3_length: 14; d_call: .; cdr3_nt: TGTGCCAGCAGCCAAGTCGGGCACTTCTACGAGCAGTACTTC; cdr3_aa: CASSQVGHFYEQYF
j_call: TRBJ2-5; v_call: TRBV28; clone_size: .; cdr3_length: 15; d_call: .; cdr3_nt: TGTGCCAGCCGCTTTAGGCAGGGGAGTGGTGAGACCCAGTACTTC; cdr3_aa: CASRFRQGSGETQYF
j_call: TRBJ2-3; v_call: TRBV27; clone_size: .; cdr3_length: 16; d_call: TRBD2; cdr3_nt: TGTGCCAGCAGCCCTCCTCCGGGACTAGCGGTAGATACGCAGTATTTT; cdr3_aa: CASSPPPGLAVDTQYF
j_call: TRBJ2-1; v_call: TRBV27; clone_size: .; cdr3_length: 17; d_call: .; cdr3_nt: TGTGCCAGCAGTTTTGGGGGCGTCAGGAGCTCCTACAATGAGCAGTTCTTC; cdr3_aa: CASSFGGVRSSYNEQFF
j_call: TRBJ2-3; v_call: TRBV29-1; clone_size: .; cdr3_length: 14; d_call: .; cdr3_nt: TGCAGCGTTGAAGATGGATCTGGGGGGGATACGCAGTATTTT; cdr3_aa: CSVEDGSGGDTQYF
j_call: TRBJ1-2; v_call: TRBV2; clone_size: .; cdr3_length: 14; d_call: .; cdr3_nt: TGTGCCAGCAGCGGCCGGACACTAAACTATGGCTACACCTTC; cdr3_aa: CASSGRTLNYGYTF
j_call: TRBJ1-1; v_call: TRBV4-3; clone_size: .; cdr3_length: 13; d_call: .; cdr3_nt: TGCGCCAGCAGGCGTACAAAGAACACTGAAGCTTTCTTT; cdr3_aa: CASRRTKNTEAFF
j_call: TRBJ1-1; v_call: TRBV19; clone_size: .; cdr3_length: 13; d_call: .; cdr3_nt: TGTGCCAGTAGTATGAGGACAGCTACTGAAGCTTTCTTT; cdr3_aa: CASSMRTATEAFF
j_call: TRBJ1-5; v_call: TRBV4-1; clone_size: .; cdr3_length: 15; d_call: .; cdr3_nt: TGCGCCAGCAGGGAACAGGGTTGGAGCAATCAGCCCCAGCATTTT; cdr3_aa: CASREQGWSNQPQHF
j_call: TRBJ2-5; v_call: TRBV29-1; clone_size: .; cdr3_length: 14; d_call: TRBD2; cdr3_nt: TGCAGCGTTGGTTTAACGGGAGGACAAGAGACCCAGTACTTC; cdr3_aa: CSVGLTGGQETQYF
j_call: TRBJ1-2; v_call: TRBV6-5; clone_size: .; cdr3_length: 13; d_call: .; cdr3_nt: TGTGCCAGCAGTTACTCGATCGGGGGCGGCTACACCTTC; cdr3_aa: CASSYSIGGGYTF
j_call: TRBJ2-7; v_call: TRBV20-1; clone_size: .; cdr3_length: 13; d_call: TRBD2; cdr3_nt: TGCAGTGCTAGAACGGGACTAGCCTACGAGCAGTACTTC; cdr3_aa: CSARTGLAYEQYF
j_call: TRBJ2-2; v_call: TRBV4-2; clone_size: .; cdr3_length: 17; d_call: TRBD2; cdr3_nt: TGTGCCAGCAGCCCCCTGGGGAGCGGGGTGGACACCGGGGAGCTGTTTTTT; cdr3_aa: CASSPLGSGVDTGELFF
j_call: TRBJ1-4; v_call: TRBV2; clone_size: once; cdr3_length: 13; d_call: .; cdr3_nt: TGTGCCAGCTTGCAGGTGGGCAATGAAAAACTGTTTTTT; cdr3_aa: CASLQVGNEKLFF
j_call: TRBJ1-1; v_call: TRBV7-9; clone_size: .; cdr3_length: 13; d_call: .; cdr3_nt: TGTGCCAGCAGTTCCCTTTTTAACACTGAAGCTTTCTTT; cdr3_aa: CASSSLFNTEAFF
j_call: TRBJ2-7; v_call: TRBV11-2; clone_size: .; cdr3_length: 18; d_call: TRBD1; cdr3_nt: TGTGCCAGCAGCTCTCGACTTCGAAACCGGGACAGGGGCCACGAGCAGTACTTC; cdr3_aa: CASSSRLRNRDRGHEQYF
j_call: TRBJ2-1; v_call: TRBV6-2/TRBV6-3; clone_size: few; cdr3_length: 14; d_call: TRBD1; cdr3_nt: TGTGCCAGCAGCTCGGGACAGCCAAACAATGAGCAGTTCTTC; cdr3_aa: CASSSGQPNNEQFF
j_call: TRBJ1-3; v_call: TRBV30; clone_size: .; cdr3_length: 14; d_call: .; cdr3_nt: TGTGCCTACCAAGAGGCCAACTCTGGAAACACCATATATTTT; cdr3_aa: CAYQEANSGNTIYF
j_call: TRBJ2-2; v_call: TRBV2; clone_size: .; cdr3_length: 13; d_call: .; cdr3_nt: TGTGCCAGCAGTGAAAGGGCTTCCGGGGAGCTGTTTTTT; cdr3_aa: CASSERASGELFF
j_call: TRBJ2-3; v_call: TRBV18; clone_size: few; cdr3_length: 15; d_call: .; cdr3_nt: TGTGCCAGCTCACCACGGGGCGGGATCACAGATACGCAGTATTTT; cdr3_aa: CASSPRGGITDTQYF
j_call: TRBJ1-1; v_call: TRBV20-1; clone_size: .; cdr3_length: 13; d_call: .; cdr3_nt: TGCAGTGCTAGAATCGCAGGGGTCACTGAAGCTTTCTTT; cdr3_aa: CSARIAGVTEAFF
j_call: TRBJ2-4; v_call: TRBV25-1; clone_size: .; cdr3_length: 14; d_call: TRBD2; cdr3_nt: TGTGCCAGCAGTGTGGGGGGAAGCGGGGGATACCAGTACTTC; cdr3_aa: CASSVGGSGGYQYF
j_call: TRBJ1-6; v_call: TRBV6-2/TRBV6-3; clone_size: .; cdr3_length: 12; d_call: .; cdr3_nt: TGTGCCAGCAGCGGGATAGATTCACCCCTCCACTTT; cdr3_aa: CASSGIDSPLHF
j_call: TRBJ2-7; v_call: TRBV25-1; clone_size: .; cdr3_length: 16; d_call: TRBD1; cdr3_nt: TGTGCCAGCAGTGTTTTTAACCGGACAGGGTCCTACGAGCAGTACTTC; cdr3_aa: CASSVFNRTGSYEQYF
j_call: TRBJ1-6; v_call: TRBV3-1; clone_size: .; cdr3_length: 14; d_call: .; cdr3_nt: TGTGCCAGCAGCCCCTCGACAGCTAATTCACCCCTCCACTTT; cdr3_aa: CASSPSTANSPLHF
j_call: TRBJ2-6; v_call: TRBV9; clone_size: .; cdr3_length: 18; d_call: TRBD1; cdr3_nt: TGTGCCAGCAGCCCCCGGGACAGGGTCTTGTCTGGGGCCAACGTCCTGACTTTC; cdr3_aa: CASSPRDRVLSGANVLTF